This entry concerns a single TCR beta chain. Its antigen is unidentified. The junction shows a germline mismatch at one end, possibly a read error. A second PCR of 7 to 11 cycles used a sample-barcoded 5' primer and a J-beta primer mix. TCRdb used MiXCR to reprocess the 5' RACE reads, holding one entry per CDR3 protein. This table has roughly 720,000 distinct CDR3 sequences, 40% to 65% appearing once. The CDR3 totals 14 residues. Germline CDR1 MNHEY, CDR2 SVGAGI. The sample originates from a study of blood T cells in healthy people across ages. Healthy Caucasian individuals from Russia aged about 6 to 100 served as donors. Study results and caveats: Per million T cells, TCR beta diversity dropped roughly linearly as age increased. Reliance upon unsorted PBMCs precluded definitive naive versus antigen-experienced comparison. Correlation between TCR beta diversity and naive T cell percentage was strong.

The gene calls are TRBV6-5 and TRBJ1-6, with D unresolved. The TCR comes from an elderly man in good health. The specimen sequenced was blood. The CDR3 loop reads CASRPGSPGSPPHF. The CDR3 region has the DNA TGTGCCAGCAGACCCGGGAGTCCGGGATCACCCCCCCACTTT.